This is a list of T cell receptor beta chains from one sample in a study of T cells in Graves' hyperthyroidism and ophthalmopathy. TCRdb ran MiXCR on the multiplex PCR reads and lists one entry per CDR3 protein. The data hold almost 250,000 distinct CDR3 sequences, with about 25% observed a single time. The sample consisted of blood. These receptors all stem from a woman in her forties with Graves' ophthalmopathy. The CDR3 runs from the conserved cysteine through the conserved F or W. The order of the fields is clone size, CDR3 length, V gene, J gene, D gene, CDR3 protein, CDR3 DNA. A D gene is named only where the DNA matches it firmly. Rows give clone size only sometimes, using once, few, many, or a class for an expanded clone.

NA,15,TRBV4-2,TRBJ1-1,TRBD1,CASSQVDREATEAFF,TGTGCCAGCAGCCAAGTGGACAGGGAGGCCACTGAAGCTTTCTTT
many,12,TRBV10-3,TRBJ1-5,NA,CAIGGQDQPQHF,TGTGCCATCGGGGGGCAAGACCAGCCCCAGCATTTT
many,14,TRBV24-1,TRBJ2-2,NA,CATSDFAHTGELFF,TGTGCCACCAGTGATTTTGCCCACACCGGGGAGCTGTTTTTT
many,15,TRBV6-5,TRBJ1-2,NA,CASSYSTKPAGGYTF,TGTGCCAGCAGTTACTCCACTAAACCGGCGGGGGGCTACACCTTC
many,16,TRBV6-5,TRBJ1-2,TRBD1,CASSAGQGAPGYGYTF,TGTGCCAGCAGCGCGGGACAGGGGGCGCCAGGCTATGGCTACACCTTC
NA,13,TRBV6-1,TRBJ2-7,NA,CASGSPVRHEQYF,TGTGCCAGCGGATCCCCCGTGCGCCACGAGCAGTACTTC
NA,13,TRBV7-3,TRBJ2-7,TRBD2,CASSLSGSYEQSF,TGTGCCAGCAGCCTTAGCGGGAGCTACGAGCAGTCCTTC
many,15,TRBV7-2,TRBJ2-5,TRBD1,CASSLEGTASETQYF,TGTGCCAGCAGCTTAGAGGGGACAGCCTCAGAGACCCAGTACTTC
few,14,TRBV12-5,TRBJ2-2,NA,CASGPSLEVGELFF,TGTGCTAGTGGTCCCTCCTTAGAGGTCGGGGAGCTGTTTTTT
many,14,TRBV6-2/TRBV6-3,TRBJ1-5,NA,CASSYVEASQPQHF,TGTGCCAGCAGTTACGTGGAGGCTAGTCAGCCCCAGCATTTT
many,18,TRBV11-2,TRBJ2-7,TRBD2,CASSRTTSGRPDSYEQYF,TGTGCCAGCAGCAGGACGACTAGCGGGAGACCGGACTCCTACGAGCAGTACTTC
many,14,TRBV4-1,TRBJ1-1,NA,CASSRGKGNTETFF,TGCGCCAGCAGCCGGGGTAAAGGGAACACTGAAACTTTCTTT
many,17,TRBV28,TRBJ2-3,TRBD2,CASSLWLAGGSTDTQYF,TGTGCCAGCAGTTTATGGCTAGCGGGAGGGAGCACAGATACGCAGTATTTT
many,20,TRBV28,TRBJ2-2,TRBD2,CASSLLSPGTSGGNTGELFF,TGTGCCAGCAGTTTATTGTCCCCCGGGACTAGCGGGGGAAACACCGGGGAGCTGTTTTTT
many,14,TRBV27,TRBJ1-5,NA,CASSWQYSNQPQHF,TGTGCCAGCAGTTGGCAGTATAGCAATCAGCCCCAGCATTTT
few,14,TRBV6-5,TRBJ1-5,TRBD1,CASSLDRAIQPQHF,TGTGCCAGCAGTTTGGACAGGGCGATTCAGCCCCAGCATTTT
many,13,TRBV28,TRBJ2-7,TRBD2,CASILAGGNEQYF,TGTGCCAGCATCCTAGCGGGAGGGAACGAGCAGTACTTC
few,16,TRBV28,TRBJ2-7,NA,CASSHGAGGTVYEQYF,TGTGCCAGCAGCCACGGGGCTGGCGGGACGGTTTACGAGCAGTACTTC
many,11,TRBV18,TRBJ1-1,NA,CASSPDTEAFF,TGTGCCAGCAGTCCGGACACTGAAGCTTTCTTT
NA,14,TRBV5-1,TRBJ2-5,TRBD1,CASSRNQGEETQYF,TGCGCCAGCAGCCGGAACCAGGGGGAAGAGACCCAGTACTTC
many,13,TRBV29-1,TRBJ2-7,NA,CSVVQVGRYEQYF,TGCAGCGTTGTGCAGGTCGGGCGCTACGAGCAGTACTTC
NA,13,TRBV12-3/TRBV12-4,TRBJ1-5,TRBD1,CASSGQVYQPQHF,TGTGCCAGCAGCGGACAGGTTTATCAGCCCCAGCATTTT
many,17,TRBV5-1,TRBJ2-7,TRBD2,CASSQLPEERGTYEQYF,TGCGCCAGCAGCCAACTCCCGGAGGAGCGGGGGACCTACGAGCAGTACTTC
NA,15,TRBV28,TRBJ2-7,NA,CASSARLEVLREQYF,TGTGCCAGCAGTGCGCGACTAGAAGTCCTACGGGAGCAGTACTTC
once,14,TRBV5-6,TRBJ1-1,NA,CASSLGGPGTEACF,TGTGCCAGCAGCTTGGGAGGCCCAGGCACTGAAGCTTGCTTT
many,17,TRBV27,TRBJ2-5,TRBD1,CASSLMATGGARETQYF,TGTGCCAGCAGTTTGATGGCCACAGGGGGCGCGCGGGAGACCCAGTACTTC
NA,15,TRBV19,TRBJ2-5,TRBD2,CASSPGPSGSGTQYF,TGTGCCAGTAGTCCCGGGCCTAGCGGGAGTGGGACCCAGTACTTC
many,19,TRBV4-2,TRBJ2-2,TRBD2,CASSQILRSGRSRTGELFF,TGTGCCAGCAGCCAAATTTTAAGGAGCGGGAGATCAAGAACCGGGGAGCTGTTTTTT
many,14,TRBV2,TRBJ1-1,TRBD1,CASGTAPLNTEAFF,TGTGCCAGCGGGACAGCCCCCTTAAACACTGAAGCTTTCTTT
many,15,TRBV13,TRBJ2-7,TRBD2,CASSLGASGSYEQYF,TGTGCCAGCAGCTTAGGTGCTAGCGGGAGTTACGAGCAGTACTTC
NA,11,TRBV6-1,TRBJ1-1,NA,CASRTGREAFF,TGTGCCAGCAGAACGGGACGTGAAGCTTTCTTT
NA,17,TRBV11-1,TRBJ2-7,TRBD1,CASSLGVRDRGLYEQYF,TGTGCCAGCAGCTTAGGTGTAAGGGACAGGGGATTATACGAGCAGTACTTC
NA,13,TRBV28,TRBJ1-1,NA,CASRLRENTEAFF,TGTGCCAGCAGGCTAAGGGAGAACACTGAAGCTTTCTTT
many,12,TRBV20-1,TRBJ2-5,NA,CSAAETRETQYF,TGCAGTGCTGCGGAAACCCGGGAGACCCAGTACTTC
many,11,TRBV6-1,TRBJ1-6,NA,CASGENSPLHF,TGTGCCAGCGGGGAGAATTCACCCCTCCACTTT
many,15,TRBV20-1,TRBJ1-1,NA,CSAPRGGPGGTEAFF,TGCAGTGCTCCGAGGGGGGGGCCGGGGGGCACTGAAGCTTTCTTT
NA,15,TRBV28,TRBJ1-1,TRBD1,CASSLRNRGRGEAFF,TGTGCCAGCAGTTTAAGGAACAGGGGGCGCGGTGAAGCTTTCTTT
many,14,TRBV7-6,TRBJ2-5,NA,CASSFPGSPETQYF,TGTGCCAGCAGCTTCCCAGGCTCCCCAGAGACCCAGTACTTC
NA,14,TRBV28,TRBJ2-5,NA,CASSLLQNEATQYF,TGTGCCAGCAGTTTACTCCAAAACGAGGCGACCCAGTACTTC
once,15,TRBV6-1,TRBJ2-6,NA,CASSETDGAVNVLTF,TGTGCCAGCAGTGAAACGGATGGGGCGGTCAACGTCCTGACTTTC
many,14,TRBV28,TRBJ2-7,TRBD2,CASSPNPGLDEQYF,TGTGCCAGCAGTCCGAACCCCGGACTAGACGAGCAGTACTTC
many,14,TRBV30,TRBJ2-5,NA,CAWTLGGLRETQYF,TGTGCCTGGACTTTGGGGGGATTGCGGGAGACCCAGTACTTC
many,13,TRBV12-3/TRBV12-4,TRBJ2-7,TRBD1,CASRQGVAYEQYF,TGTGCCAGCAGGCAGGGGGTCGCATACGAGCAGTACTTC
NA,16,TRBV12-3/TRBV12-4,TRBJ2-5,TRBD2,CASSPGLAGVYKTQYF,TGTGCCAGCAGCCCCGGGTTGGCGGGAGTTTATAAGACCCAGTACTTC
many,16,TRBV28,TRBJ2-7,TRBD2,CASSPRTSGYSYEQYF,TGTGCCAGCAGTCCACGGACTAGCGGCTACTCCTACGAGCAGTACTTC